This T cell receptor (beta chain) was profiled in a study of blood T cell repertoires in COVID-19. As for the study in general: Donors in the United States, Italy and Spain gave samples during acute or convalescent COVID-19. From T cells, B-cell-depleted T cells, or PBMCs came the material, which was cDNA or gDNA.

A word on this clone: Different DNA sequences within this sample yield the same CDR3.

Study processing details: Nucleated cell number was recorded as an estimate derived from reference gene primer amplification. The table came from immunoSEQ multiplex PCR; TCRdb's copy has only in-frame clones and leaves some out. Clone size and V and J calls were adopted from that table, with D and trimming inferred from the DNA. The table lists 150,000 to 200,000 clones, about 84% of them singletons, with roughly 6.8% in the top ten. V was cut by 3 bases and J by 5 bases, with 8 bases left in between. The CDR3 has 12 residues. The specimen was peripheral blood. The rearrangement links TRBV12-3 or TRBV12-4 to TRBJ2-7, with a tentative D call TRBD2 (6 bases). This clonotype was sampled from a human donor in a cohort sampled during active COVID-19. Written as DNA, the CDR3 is TGTGCCAGCAGTTTCGGGGGAAACGAGCAGTACTTC. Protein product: CASSFGGNEQYF.